This T cell receptor beta chain comes out of a study of blood T cell repertoires in COVID-19. Looking at the study overall: The samples span acute and convalescent COVID-19 from the United States, Italy and Spain. PBMCs, B-cell-depleted T cells, or T cells provided the cDNA or gDNA that made up the material.

CDR1 is MNHNY and CDR2 is SVGAGI in the germline V gene (reference sequence). The CDR3 length is 14 residues. Trimming removed 3 bases from V and 7 bases from J, with 13 bases in between. Per the original data handling: Quantification of nucleated cells was approximated via reference gene primer amplification. The method was immunoSEQ multiplex PCR; TCRdb's version includes in-frame clones alone and lacks a portion of them. V and J calls plus clone size are reproduced from that table; the DNA served to infer D and trimming. The sample consists of around 41,000 clones, about four fifths of them appearing once.

This receptor was taken from a woman at least 80 years old with active or convalescent COVID-19. This chain connects TRBV6-6 to TRBJ1-5; TRBD1 might be the D (5 bases). Sequencing input: peripheral blood. The CDR3 spells CASSYMERGQPQHF. The CDR3 nucleotides are TGTGCCAGCAGTTATATGGAACGGGGGCAGCCCCAGCATTTT.